A single sample is the source of the 5 T cell receptor beta chains below, sequenced in a study of circulating and synovial CD4+ cells in juvenile arthritis. Here immunoSEQ multiplex PCR was the method, and the copy in TCRdb shows in-frame clones only, minus some. The sample records fewer than 40,000 clones, around 93% being singletons. The sequencing sample was made of CD4+ T cells from blood. These receptors all come from a human donor with juvenile idiopathic arthritis.

This sequence joins TRBV18 and TRBJ2-1, with D unclear. Germline CDR1 reads KGHSH; CDR2 reads LQKENI. The CDR3 covers 15 residues. The ends were cut back, 3 bases at V and 10 bases at J, with 19 bases in the middle. The CDR3 sequence is CASSPANGPTKEQFF. The CDR3 region has the DNA TGTGCCAGCTCACCTGCTAATGGTCCCACCAAGGAGCAGTTCTTC.

The chain links TRBV6-1 to TRBJ2-1; weak D call: TRBD2 (6 bases). Germline V gives CDR1 MNHNS, CDR2 SASEGT. This CDR3 has 15 amino acids. V lost 3 bases and J lost 2, with 11 bases in between. CDR3 region: CASSEWGEPYNEQFF. DNA of the CDR3: TGTGCCAGCAGTGAGTGGGGGGAGCCCTACAATGAGCAGTTCTTC.

This chain joins TRBV6-5 and TRBJ2-2; 7 positions agree with TRBD2. J was trimmed by 3 bases and V by 6 bases; bases with no gene match: 7. This CDR3 spans 15 amino acids. Germline CDR1 MNHEY, CDR2 SVGAGI. In nucleotides, the CDR3 is TGTGCCAGCAGGAGGCGACTAGCCGACACCGGGGAGCTGTTTTTT. Its translation: CASRRRLADTGELFF.

The chain combines TRBV5-4 with TRBJ2-2; D might be TRBD1 (6 bases). This CDR3 region has 15 residues. Deletions cut 0 bases from V and 2 bases from J, with 8 bases between. The V gene's germline CDR1 is SGHNT and CDR2 YYREEE (reference sequence). CDR3 sequence: CASSLGGLNTGELFF. In DNA form, the CDR3 reads TGTGCCAGCAGCTTGGGGGGGCTAAACACCGGGGAGCTGTTTTTT.

The chain couples TRBV19 to TRBJ2-1; D possibly corresponds to TRBD2 (6 bases). The CDR3 runs 11 residues. The V end was cut by 5 bases, the J end by 8 bases, with 7 bases between. Germline V gene sequence: CDR1 LNHDA, CDR2 SQIVND (reference sequence). CDR3 nucleotide sequence: TGTGCCAGTAGTTGGAGGGATGAGCAGTTCTTC. It specifies CASSWRDEQFF. Full variable domain (missing parts from reference TRBV19 and TRBJ2-1): DGGITQSPKYLFRKEGQNVTLSCEQNLNHDAMYWYRQDPGQGLRLIYYSQIVNDFQKGDIAEGYSVSREKKESFPLTVTSAQKNPTAFYLCASSWRDEQFFGPGTRLTVL.